These T cell receptor beta chains were read from a single sample in a study of T cell repertoires in cytomegalovirus infection. From the reads, TCRdb called clonotypes with MiXCR, one entry per CDR3 protein. The table lists about 900,000 distinct CDR3 sequences, around 30% of them singletons. No antigen is known for these receptors. The source was cultured CD8+ T cells from PBMCs, collected from culture after CMV antigen stimulation. Receptors were obtained from a human donor in good health (CMV status not recorded). Some clones in this sample may be carry-over from other donors' samples. Both conserved end residues are part of each CDR3. D genes are given only for firm matches. Only some rows state a clone size, as once, few, many or a class for expanded clones.

size	V	J	D	CDR3	DNA
-	TRBV12-3/TRBV12-4	TRBJ1-2	TRBD1	CASRPTAGGVYGYTF	TGTGCCAGCAGGCCCACGGCAGGGGGCGTCTATGGCTACACCTTC
-	TRBV12-3/TRBV12-4	TRBJ2-4	-	CASSLFWDAKNIQYF	TGTGCCAGCAGTTTATTTTGGGACGCCAAAAACATTCAGTACTTC
-	TRBV27	TRBJ2-1	TRBD1	CASGQALGEQFF	TGTGCCAGCGGACAGGCCTTGGGTGAGCAGTTCTTC
many	TRBV10-3	TRBJ2-3	-	CATHPSGRIFSTDTQYF	TGTGCCACCCACCCCAGCGGTCGAATCTTTAGCACAGATACGCAGTATTTT
few	TRBV20-1	TRBJ2-7	TRBD1	CSARGTGGWYEQYF	TGCAGTGCTAGAGGCACAGGGGGTTGGTACGAGCAGTACTTC
few	TRBV5-6	TRBJ1-5	-	CASSPSGFNQPQHF	TGTGCCAGCAGCCCGTCAGGCTTCAATCAGCCCCAGCATTTT
-	TRBV5-1	TRBJ2-1	TRBD2	CASKLNGGSDEQFF	TGCGCCAGCAAACTCAACGGGGGGTCTGATGAGCAGTTCTTC
-	TRBV27	TRBJ1-2	-	CASSLEAGVGGYTF	TGTGCCAGCAGTTTAGAGGCGGGCGTAGGGGGCTACACCTTC
many	TRBV7-6	TRBJ2-4	-	CASSPGRGVGNIQYF	TGTGCCAGCAGCCCGGGGAGGGGGGTCGGGAACATTCAGTACTTC
once	TRBV7-6	TRBJ2-1	TRBD2	CASSLALAGGPNNEQFF	TGTGCCAGCAGCTTAGCGCTGGCGGGGGGGCCAAACAATGAGCAGTTCTTC
-	TRBV7-6	TRBJ2-1	-	CASSSVGQGGEQFF	TGTGCCAGCAGCTCCGTGGGGCAGGGGGGCGAGCAGTTCTTC
few	TRBV27	TRBJ1-1	-	CASSIRPSGTEAFF	TGTGCCAGCAGTATCCGACCGAGTGGTACTGAAGCTTTCTTT
many	TRBV7-6	TRBJ2-3	TRBD1	CASSPWTGPSTDTQYF	TGTGCCAGCAGCCCTTGGACAGGACCAAGCACAGATACGCAGTATTTT
few	TRBV6-6	TRBJ1-5	-	CATFSRQNSNQPQHF	TGTGCCACCTTCTCAAGACAGAATAGCAATCAGCCCCAGCATTTT
-	TRBV27	TRBJ1-2	TRBD1	CASSMTGGGGYTF	TGTGCCAGCAGTATGACAGGGGGCGGTGGCTACACCTTC
-	TRBV6-4	TRBJ1-1	-	CASSGRAGTNMNTEAFF	TGTGCCAGCAGTGGGAGGGCGGGAACAAACATGAACACTGAAGCTTTCTTT
-	TRBV7-9	TRBJ1-5	-	CASSFGMYSNQPQHF	TGTGCCAGCAGCTTCGGGATGTATAGCAATCAGCCCCAGCATTTT
-	TRBV7-9	TRBJ2-5	TRBD2	CASSVGQKLAGPQETQYF	TGTGCCAGCAGCGTGGGACAGAAACTAGCGGGGCCCCAAGAGACCCAGTACTTC
-	TRBV2	TRBJ1-2	-	CASITSWGYTF	TGTGCCAGCATAACGTCGTGGGGCTACACCTTC
few	TRBV2	TRBJ2-1	TRBD2	CASSGTERGMLNEQFF	TGTGCCAGCAGTGGAACCGAGCGGGGGATGTTGAATGAGCAGTTCTTC
-	TRBV10-3	TRBJ2-4	-	CAISERESGVRILAKNIQYF	TGTGCCATCAGTGAGAGGGAGTCAGGCGTCCGGATACTAGCCAAAAACATTCAGTACTTC
-	TRBV7-9	TRBJ2-7	TRBD1	CASSLGAGTGVNEQYF	TGTGCCAGCAGCTTAGGAGCCGGGACAGGGGTGAACGAGCAGTACTTC
few	TRBV6-6	TRBJ2-1	TRBD1	CASSYYRGIENEQFF	TGTGCCAGCAGTTACTACAGGGGGATCGAAAATGAGCAGTTCTTC